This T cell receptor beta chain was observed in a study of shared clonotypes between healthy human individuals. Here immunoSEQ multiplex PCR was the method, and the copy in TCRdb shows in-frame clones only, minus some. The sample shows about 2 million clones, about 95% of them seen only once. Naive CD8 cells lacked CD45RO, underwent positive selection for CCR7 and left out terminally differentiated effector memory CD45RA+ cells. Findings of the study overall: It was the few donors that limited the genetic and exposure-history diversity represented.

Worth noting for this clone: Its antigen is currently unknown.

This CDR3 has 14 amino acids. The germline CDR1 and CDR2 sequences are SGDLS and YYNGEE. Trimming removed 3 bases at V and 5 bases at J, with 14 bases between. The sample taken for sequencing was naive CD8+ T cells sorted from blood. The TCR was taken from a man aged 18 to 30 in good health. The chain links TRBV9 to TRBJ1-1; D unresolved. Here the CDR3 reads CASSEWDTGTEAFF. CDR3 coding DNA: TGTGCCAGCAGCGAGTGGGATACGGGGACTGAAGCTTTCTTT.